This T cell receptor gamma chain appears in the sequencing data of a study of gamma-delta T cells after stem cell transplantation (TCRdb year 2016). CDR1 and CDR2 are read off the germline V gene as EGSNGY and YDSYNSKV. Unmatched junction bases come to 5, with V trimmed by 2 bases and J by 7 bases. Including the terminal cysteine and phenylalanine, the CDR3 comprises 12 residues. The read is trimmed to its CDR3 DNA, 36 bases read in frame from base 1. Library prep was done by RT-PCR. Sequencing used an Illumina MiSeq. For TCRdb, the public reads were processed anew by CATT, and duplicate DNA sequences were folded into one row. This sample comprises about 1,700 gamma-chain clones, roughly 20% of them detected only once. Approximately 6.8% of the sample lies in the top ten. Of note for this clone: Its antigen is unknown. Qualities for individual bases were not recorded, and no much larger clone is one base off.

This sequence was found in a human donor. It is not recorded whose cells these are; they may come from a transplant donor. The sequencing input was gamma-delta T cells. The chain is encoded by TRGV2 joined to TRGJ1 or TRGJ2. Read as DNA, the sequence is TGTGCCACCTGGGACGAAACGTATAAGAAACTCTTT. This codes for CATWDETYKKLF.